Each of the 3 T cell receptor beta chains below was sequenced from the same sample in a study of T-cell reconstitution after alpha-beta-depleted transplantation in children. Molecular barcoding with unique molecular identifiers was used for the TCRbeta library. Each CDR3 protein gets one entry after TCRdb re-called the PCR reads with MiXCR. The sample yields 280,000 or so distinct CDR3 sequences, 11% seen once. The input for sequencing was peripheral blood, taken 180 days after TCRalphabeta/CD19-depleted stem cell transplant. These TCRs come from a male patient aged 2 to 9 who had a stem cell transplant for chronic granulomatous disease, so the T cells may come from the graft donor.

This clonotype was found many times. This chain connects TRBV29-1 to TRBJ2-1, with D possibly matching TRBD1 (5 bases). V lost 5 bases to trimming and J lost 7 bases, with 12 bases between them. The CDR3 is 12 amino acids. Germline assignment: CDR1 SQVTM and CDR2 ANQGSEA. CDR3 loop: CSVIRQLNEQFF. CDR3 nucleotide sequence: TGCAGCGTTATCCGACAGTTAAATGAGCAGTTCTTC.

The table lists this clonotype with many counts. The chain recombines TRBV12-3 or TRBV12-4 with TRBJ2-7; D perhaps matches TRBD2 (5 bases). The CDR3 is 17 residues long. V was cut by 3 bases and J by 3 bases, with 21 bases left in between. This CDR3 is CASSFGEGLGGYYEQYF. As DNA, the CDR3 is TGTGCCAGCAGTTTCGGAGAAGGGCTGGGCGGGTACTACGAGCAGTACTTC.

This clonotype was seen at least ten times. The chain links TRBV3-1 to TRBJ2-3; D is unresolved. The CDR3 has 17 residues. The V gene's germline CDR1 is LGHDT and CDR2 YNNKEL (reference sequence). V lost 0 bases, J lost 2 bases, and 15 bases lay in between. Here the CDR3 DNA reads TGTGCCAGCAGCCAAGAAGTGTTAGCAACCCTCACAGATACGCAGTATTTT. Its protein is CASSQEVLATLTDTQYF.